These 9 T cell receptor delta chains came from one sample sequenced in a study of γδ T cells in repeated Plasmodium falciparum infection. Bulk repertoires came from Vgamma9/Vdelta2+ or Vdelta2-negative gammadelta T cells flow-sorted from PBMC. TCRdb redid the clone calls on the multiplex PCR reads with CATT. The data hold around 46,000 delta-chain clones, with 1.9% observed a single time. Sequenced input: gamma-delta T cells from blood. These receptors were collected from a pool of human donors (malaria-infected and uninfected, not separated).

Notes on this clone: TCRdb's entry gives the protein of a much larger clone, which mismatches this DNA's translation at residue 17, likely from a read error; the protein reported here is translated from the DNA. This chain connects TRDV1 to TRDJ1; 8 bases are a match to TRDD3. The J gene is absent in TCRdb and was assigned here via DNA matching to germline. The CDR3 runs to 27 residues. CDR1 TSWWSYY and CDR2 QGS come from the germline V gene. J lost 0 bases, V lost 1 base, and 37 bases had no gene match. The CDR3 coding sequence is TGTGCTCTTGGGGAACGAGTAGTCTTCGTCGACCTAGCTACTGGGGGGTCATCATACCCTTACACCGATAAACTCATCTTT. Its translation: CALGERVVFVDLATGGSSYPYTDKLIF.

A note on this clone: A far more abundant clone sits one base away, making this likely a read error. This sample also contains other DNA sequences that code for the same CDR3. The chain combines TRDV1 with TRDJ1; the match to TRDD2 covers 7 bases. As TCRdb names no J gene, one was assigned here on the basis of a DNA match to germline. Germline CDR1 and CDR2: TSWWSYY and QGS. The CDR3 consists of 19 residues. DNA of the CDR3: TGTGCTCTCGGGGAACCCCTCGCCTTCCTCTATTCCTACACCGATAAACTCATCTTT. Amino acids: CALGEPLAFLYSYTDKLIF.

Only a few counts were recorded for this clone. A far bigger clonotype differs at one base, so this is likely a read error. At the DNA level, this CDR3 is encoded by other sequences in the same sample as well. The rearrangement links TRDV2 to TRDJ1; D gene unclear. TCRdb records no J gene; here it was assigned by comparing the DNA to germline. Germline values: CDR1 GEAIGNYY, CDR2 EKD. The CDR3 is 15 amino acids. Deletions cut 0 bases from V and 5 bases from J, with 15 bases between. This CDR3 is CACDTVVTRGDKLIF. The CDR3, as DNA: TGTGCCTGTGACACCGTGGTAACCAGAGGAGATAAACTCATCTTT.

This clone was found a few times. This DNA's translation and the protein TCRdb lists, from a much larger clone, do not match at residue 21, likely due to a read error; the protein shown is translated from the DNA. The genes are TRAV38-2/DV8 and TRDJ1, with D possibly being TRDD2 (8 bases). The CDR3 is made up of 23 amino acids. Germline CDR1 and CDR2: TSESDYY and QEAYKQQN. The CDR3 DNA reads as TGTGCTTATAGGAGTTACTTCCTACGGATGAGTGGGGGACCCCGTAAGAGAACCGATAAACGCATCTTT. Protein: CAYRSYFLRMSGGPRKRTDKRIF.

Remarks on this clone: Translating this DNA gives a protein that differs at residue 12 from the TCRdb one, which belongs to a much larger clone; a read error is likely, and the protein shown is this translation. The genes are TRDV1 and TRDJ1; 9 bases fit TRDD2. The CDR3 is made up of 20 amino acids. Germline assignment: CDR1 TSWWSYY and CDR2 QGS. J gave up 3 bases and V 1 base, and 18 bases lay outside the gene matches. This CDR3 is CALGEPSLPTTWANSDKLIF. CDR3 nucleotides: TGTGCTCTTGGGGAACCTTCCCTTCCTACTACTTGGGCCAACTCCGATAAACTCATCTTT.

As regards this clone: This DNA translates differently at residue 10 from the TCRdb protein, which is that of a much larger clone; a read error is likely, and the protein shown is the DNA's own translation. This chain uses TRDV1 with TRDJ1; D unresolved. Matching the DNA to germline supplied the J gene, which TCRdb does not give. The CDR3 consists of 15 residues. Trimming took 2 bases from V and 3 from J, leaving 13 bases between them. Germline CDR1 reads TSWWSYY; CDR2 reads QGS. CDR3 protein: CALGEKIESADKLIF. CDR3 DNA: TGTGCTCTTGGGGAAAAGATTGAGAGCGCCGATAAACTCATCTTT.

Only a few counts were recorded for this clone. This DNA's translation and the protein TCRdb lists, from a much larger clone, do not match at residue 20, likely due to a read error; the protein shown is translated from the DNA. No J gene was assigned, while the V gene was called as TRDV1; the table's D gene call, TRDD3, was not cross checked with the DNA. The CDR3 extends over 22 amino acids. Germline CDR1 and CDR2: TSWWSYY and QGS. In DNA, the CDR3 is TGTGCTCTTGGGGAACTCTTCTATAACAGCCACTGCCCTTTTGAACCCACCGATAAACCCATCTTT. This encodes CALGELFYNSHCPFEPTDKPIF.

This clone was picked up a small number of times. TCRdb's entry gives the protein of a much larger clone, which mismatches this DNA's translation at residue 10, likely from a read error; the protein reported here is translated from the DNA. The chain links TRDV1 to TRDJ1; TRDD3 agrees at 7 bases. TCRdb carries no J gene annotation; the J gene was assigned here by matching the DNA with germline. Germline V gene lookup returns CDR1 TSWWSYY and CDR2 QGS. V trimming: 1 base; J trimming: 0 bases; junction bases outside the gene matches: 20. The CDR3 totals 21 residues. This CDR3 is CALGEPHLQILGAPYTDKLIF. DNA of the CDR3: TGTGCTCTTGGGGAACCGCACCTACAGATCCTGGGGGCCCCGTACACCGATAAACTCATCTTT.

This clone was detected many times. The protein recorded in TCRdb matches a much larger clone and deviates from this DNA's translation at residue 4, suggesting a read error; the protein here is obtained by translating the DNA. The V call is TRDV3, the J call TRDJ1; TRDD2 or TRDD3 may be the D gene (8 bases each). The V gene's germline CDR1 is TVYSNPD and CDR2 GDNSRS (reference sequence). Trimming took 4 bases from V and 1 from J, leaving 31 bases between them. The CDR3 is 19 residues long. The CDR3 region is CACHLPTGIPRACTDKLIF. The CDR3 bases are TGTGCCTGCCATCTTCCTACGGGGATACCCCGAGCCTGCACCGATAAACTCATCTTT. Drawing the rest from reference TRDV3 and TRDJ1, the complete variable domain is CDKVTQSSPDQTVASGSEVVLLCTYDTVYSNPDLFWYRIRPDYSFQFVFYGDNSRSEGADFTQGRFSVKHILTQKAFHLVISPVRTEDSATYYCACHLPTGIPRACTDKLIFGKGTRVTVEP.